This T cell receptor beta chain was found in a study of monozygotic twins with inflammatory bowel disease. CDR3 length: 15 residues. Germline lookup yields CDR1 SGDLS and CDR2 YYNGEE. The UMIs contained a 6-nucleotide sample barcode. They were added by template switching during cDNA synthesis. cDNA for TCRalpha and TCRbeta was amplified by nested PCRs of roughly 17 then 9 cycles. No DNA is given; TCRdb re-called the 5' RACE reads and lists each CDR3 protein once. This sample's clone table lists 400,000 to 500,000 distinct CDR3 sequences. The rearrangement links TRBV9 to TRBJ1-1. What was sequenced was blood. This clonotype was sampled from a human donor with ulcerative colitis or Crohn's disease, or a healthy co-twin of an affected twin (not recorded which). The CDR3 reads CASSVVGPRNTEAFF.